This TCR beta chain is from a study of T cell changes during pregnancy in multiple sclerosis. Here immunoSEQ multiplex PCR was the method, and the copy in TCRdb shows in-frame clones only, minus some. Found here are 85,000 to 130,000 clones, about 90% of them singletons; the top ten hold 1.6%. The V gene end was trimmed by 5 bases and the J gene end by 0 bases; junction bases not matched to a gene: 13. This CDR3 has 19 residues. CDR1 SGHVS and CDR2 FNYEAQ come from the germline V gene. The receptor's source is a female donor with multiple sclerosis, enrolled in a pregnancy study. The sequencing used peripheral blood, collected before pregnancy. The genes are TRBV7-6 and TRBJ2-6; 7 nucleotides align to TRBD1. The CDR3 DNA reads TGTGCCAGCAGCCCGGAACCGGGACAGCGAGGCTCTGGGGCCAACGTCCTGACTTTC. It is translated as CASSPEPGQRGSGANVLTF. Combining the CDR3 with reference TRBV7-6 and TRBJ2-6 gives the whole variable domain GAGVSQSPRYKVTKRGQDVALRCDPISGHVSLYWYRQALGQGPEFLTYFNYEAQQDKSGLPNDRFSAERPEGSISTLTIQRTEQRDSAMYRCASSPEPGQRGSGANVLTFGAGSRLTVL.